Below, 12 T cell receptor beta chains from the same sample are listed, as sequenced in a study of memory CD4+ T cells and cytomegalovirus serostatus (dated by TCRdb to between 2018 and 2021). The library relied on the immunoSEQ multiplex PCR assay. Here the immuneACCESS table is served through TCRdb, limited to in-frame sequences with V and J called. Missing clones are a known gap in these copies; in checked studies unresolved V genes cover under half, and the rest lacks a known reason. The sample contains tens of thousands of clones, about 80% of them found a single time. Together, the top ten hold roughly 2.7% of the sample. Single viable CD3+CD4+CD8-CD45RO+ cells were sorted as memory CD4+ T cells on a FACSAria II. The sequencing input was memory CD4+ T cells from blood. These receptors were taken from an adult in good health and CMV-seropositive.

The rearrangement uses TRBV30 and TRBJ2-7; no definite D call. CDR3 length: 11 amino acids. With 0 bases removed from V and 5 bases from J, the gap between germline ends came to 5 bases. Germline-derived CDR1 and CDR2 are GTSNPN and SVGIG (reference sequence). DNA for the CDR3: TGTGCCTGGAGTGTACGTCACGAGCAGTACGTC. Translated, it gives CAWSVRHEQYV.

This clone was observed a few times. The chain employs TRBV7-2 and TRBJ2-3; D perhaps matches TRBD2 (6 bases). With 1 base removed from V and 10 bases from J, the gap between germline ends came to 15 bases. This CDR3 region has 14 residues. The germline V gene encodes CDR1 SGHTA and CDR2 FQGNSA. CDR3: CASSLEGGMKPQYF. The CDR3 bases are TGTGCCAGCAGCTTAGAGGGAGGAATGAAACCGCAGTATTTT.

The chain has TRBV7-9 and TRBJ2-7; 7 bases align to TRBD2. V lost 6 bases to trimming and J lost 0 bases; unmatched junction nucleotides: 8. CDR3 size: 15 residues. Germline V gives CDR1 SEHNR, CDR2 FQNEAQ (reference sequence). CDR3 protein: CASSIERGYSYEQYF. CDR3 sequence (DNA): TGTGCCAGCAGTATCGAGCGGGGTTACTCCTACGAGCAGTACTTC. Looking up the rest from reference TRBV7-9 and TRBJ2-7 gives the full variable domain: DTGVSQNPRHKITKRGQNVTFRCDPISEHNRLYWYRQTLGQGPEFLTYFQNEAQLEKSRLLSDRFSAERPKGSFSTLEIQRTEQGDSAMYLCASSIERGYSYEQYFGPGTRLTVT.

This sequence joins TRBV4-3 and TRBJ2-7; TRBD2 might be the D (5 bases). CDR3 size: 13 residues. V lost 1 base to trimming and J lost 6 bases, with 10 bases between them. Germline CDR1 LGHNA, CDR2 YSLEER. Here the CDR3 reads CASSQGLALEQYF. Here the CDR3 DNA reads TGCGCCAGCAGCCAAGGCCTAGCCCTCGAGCAGTACTTC.

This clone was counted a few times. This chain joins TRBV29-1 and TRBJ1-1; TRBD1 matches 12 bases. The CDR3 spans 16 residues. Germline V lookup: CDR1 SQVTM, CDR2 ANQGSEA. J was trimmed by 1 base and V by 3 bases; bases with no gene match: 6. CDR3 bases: TGCAGCGTTGACTCGGGACAGGGGGCATCGAACACTGAAGCTTTCTTT. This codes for CSVDSGQGASNTEAFF. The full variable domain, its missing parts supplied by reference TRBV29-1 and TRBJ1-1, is SAVISQKPSRDICQRGTSLTIQCQVDSQVTMMFWYRQQPGQSLTLIATANQGSEATYESGFVIDKFPISRPNLTFSTLTVSNMSPEDSSIYLCSVDSGQGASNTEAFFGQGTRLTVV.

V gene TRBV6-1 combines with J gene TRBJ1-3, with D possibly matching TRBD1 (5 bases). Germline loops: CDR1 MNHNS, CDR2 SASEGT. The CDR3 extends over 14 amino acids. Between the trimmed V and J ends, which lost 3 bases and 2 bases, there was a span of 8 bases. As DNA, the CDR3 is TGTGCCAGCAGTGATTTGGGGCCTGGAAACACCATATATTTT. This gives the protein CASSDLGPGNTIYF.

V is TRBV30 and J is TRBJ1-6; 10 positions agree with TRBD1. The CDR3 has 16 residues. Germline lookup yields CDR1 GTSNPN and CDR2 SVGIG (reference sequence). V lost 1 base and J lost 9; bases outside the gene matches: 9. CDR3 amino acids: CAWSAPGTGAGSPLHF. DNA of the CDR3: TGTGCCTGGAGTGCCCCCGGGACAGGGGCAGGTTCACCCCTCCACTTT.

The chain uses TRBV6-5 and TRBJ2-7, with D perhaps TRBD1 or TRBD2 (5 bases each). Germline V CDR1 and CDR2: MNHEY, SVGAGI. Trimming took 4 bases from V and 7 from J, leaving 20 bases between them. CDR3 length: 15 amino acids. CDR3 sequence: CASSSEGAGAGEQYF. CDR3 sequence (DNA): TGTGCCAGCAGTTCTGAGGGAGCCGGGGCTGGAGAGCAGTACTTC.

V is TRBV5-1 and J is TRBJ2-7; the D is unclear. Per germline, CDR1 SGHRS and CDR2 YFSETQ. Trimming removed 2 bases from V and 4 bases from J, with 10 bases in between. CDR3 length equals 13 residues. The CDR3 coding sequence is TGCGCCAGCAGCTTAACCGGGCTGTACGAGCAGTACTTC. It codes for CASSLTGLYEQYF.

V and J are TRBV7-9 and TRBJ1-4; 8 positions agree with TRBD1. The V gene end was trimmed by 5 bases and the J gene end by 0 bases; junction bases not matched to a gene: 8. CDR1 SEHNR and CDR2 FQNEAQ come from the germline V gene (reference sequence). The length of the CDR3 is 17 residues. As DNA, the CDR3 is TGTGCCAGCAGCCGGCAGGGGGCCGCCCCAACTAATGAAAAACTGTTTTTT. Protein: CASSRQGAAPTNEKLFF.

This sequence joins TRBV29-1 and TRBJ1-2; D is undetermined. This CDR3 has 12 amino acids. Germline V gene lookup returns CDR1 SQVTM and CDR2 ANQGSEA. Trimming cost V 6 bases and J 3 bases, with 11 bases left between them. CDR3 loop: CSVAAAHYGYTF. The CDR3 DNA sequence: TGCAGCGTAGCCGCCGCGCACTATGGCTACACCTTC.

CDR3 nucleotides: TGTGCCAGCAGCGTAGACTCCAGGGTGAACTATGGCTACACCTTC. Translation gives CASSVDSRVNYGYTF. The chain has TRBV9 and TRBJ1-2; maybe TRBD1 (5 bases). Trimming removed 0 bases from V and 2 bases from J, with 11 bases in between. Germline values: CDR1 SGDLS, CDR2 YYNGEE. The CDR3 sequence is 15 residues long.